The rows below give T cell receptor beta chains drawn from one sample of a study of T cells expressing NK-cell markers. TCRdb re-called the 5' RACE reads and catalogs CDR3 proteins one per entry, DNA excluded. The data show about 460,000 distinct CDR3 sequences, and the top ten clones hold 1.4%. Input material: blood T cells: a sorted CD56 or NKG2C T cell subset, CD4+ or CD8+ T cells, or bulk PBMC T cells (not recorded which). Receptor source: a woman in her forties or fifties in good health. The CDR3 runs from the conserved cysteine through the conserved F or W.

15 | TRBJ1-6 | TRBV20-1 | CSAEDRGEYNSPLHF
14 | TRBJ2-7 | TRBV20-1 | CSAKRGLAENEQYF
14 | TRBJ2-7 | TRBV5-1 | CASSLGLAGVEQYF
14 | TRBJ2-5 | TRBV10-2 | CASQAGTDQETQYF
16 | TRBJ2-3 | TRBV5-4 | CASSLPLAGQTDTQYF
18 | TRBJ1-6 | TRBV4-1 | CASSQGAERNLYNSPLHF
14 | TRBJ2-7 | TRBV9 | CASSVDGGRGEQYF
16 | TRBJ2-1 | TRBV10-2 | CASSDRTSSPFNEQFF
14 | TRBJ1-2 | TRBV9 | CASSAGTDYYGYTF
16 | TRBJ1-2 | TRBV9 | CASSQSPGQGFYGYTF
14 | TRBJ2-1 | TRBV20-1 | CSAFHQKGHNEQFF
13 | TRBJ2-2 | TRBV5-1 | CASSSSSTGELFF
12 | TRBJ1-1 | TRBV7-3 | CASSRTGSEAFF
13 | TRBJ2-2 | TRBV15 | CATSVGTGELFFF